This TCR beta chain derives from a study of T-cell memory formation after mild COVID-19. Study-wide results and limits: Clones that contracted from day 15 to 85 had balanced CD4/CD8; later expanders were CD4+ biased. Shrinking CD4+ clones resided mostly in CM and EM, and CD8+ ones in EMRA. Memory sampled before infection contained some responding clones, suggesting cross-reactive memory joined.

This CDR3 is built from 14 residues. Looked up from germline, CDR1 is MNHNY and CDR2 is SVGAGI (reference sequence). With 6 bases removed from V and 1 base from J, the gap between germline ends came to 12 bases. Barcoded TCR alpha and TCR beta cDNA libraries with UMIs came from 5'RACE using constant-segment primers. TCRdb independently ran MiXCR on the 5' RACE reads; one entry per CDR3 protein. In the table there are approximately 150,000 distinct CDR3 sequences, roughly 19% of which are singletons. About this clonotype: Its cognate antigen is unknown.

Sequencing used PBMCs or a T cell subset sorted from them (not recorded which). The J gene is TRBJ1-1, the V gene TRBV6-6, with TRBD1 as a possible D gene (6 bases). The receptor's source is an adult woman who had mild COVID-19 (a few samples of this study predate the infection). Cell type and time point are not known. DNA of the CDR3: TGTGCCAGCAGCCCAGAGACAGGGAACACTGAAGCTTTCTTT. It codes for CASSPETGNTEAFF.